These 13 T cell receptor beta chains were sequenced from one sample in a study of blood T cell repertoires in COVID-19. Libraries were prepared by immunoSEQ multiplex PCR; TCRdb keeps only in-frame clonotypes and omits some of them. The data show 150,000 to 200,000 clones, with around nine tenths seen just once and 5.5% to 7% held by the top ten. Material for sequencing was peripheral blood. The receptors were gathered from a man between 35 and 55 years old with active or convalescent COVID-19.

The rearrangement links TRBV4-1 to TRBJ1-1, with TRBD1 as a possible D gene (5 bases). The ends were cut back, 4 bases at V and 4 bases at J, with 19 bases in the middle. The CDR3 totals 16 residues. Germline CDR1 MGHRA, CDR2 YSYEKL. The CDR3 region has the DNA TGCGCCAGCAGCCGGACGGGGGGAGGTCAGGGCACTGAAGCTTTCTTT. It specifies CASSRTGGGQGTEAFF.

This sequence joins TRBV3-1 (or the pseudogene TRBV3-2) and TRBJ1-2; weak D call: TRBD1 (6 bases). Trimming shortened V by 4 bases and J by 8 bases, and 11 bases separated the two germline ends. CDR3 size: 12 residues. Germline V gene lookup returns CDR1 LGHDT and CDR2 YNNKEL (reference sequence). The CDR3 DNA is TGTGCCAGCAGCCCCGGACAGATCGGCTACACCTTC. Translation: CASSPGQIGYTF.

This clone was counted a few times. This chain links TRBV7-2 with TRBJ2-3; TRBD2 aligns across 8 bases. This CDR3 comprises 18 residues. Germline V CDR1 and CDR2: SGHTA, FQGNSA. V gave up 8 bases and J gave up 2 bases; unmatched junction bases: 18. The CDR3 nucleotides read TGTGCCAGCGCTCAGGACGGGGGGGCAACGACCATCACAGATACGCAGTATTTT. The encoded protein is CASAQDGGATTITDTQYF.

This chain connects TRBV5-1 to TRBJ2-1; 13 nucleotides match TRBD2. CDR3 length: 16 residues. V shed 4 bases, J shed 9 bases, and the junction held 10 bases outside the gene matches. Germline V lookup: CDR1 SGHRS, CDR2 YFSETQ. DNA for the CDR3: TGCGCCAGCAGCCAAATAGGACTAGCGGGAGTGGTTGAGCAGTTCTTC. Encoded protein: CASSQIGLAGVVEQFF.

CDR3 residues: CACGQKNQPQHF. Here the CDR3 DNA reads TGTGCCTGCGGACAGAAAAATCAGCCCCAGCATTTT. The rearrangement links TRBV3-1 (or the pseudogene TRBV3-2) to TRBJ1-5; a weak D match, TRBD1 (6 bases). V lost 11 bases, J lost 4 bases, and 12 bases lay in between. Germline V CDR1 and CDR2: LGHDT, YNNKEL (reference sequence). This CDR3 has 12 residues.

The genes are TRBV7-2 and TRBJ2-1; 9 nucleotides agree with TRBD2. V was pared by 2 bases and J by 0 bases, with 8 bases of the junction left unmatched. The germline V gene encodes CDR1 SGHTA and CDR2 FQGNSA. The CDR3 length is 18 residues. CDR3 sequence (DNA): TGTGCCAGCAGCTTATTGGCTAGCGGGAATCCCTCCTACAATGAGCAGTTCTTC. This sequence encodes CASSLLASGNPSYNEQFF.

The J gene is TRBJ2-1, the V gene TRBV19; D possibly corresponds to TRBD2 (6 bases). The CDR3 has 18 residues. Trimming cost V 4 bases and J 0 bases, with 19 bases left between them. From germline, CDR1 is LNHDA and CDR2 SQIVND (reference sequence). The DNA of the CDR3 is TGTGCCAGTAGTACTCTAAGGGAGAGGGAGGACTCCTACAATGAGCAGTTCTTC. Protein sequence: CASSTLREREDSYNEQFF.

The rearrangement uses TRBV7-2 and TRBJ1-5; no clear D gene. Per germline, CDR1 SGHTA and CDR2 FQGNSA. The V and J ends lost 3 bases and 3 bases respectively, with 12 bases between them. The length of the CDR3 is 15 residues. In nucleotides, the CDR3 is TGTGCCAGCAGCTTGGTACCCGTCTACAATCAGCCCCAGCATTTT. Its protein product is CASSLVPVYNQPQHF.

The J gene is TRBJ2-7, the V gene TRBV5-1, with unresolved D. Germline V gives CDR1 SGHRS, CDR2 YFSETQ. The V and J ends lost 0 bases and 4 bases respectively, with 8 bases between them. CDR3 length: 13 amino acids. The CDR3 DNA sequence: TGCGCCAGCAGCTTGGTTCTAGAGTACGAGCAGTACTTC. Amino acids: CASSLVLEYEQYF.

This chain uses TRBV30 with TRBJ2-6; D is uncertain. CDR3 length: 13 amino acids. Between the trimmed V and J ends, which lost 8 bases and 0 bases, there was a span of 8 bases. CDR1 is GTSNPN, CDR2 SVGIG, per germline (reference sequence). CDR3 coding DNA: TGTGCCGAGTCGTTCTCTGGGGCCAACGTCCTGACTTTC. It is translated as CAESFSGANVLTF.

V usage is TRBV19 and J usage is TRBJ2-7; 13 bases match TRBD2. Germline CDR1 reads LNHDA; CDR2 reads SQIVND (reference sequence). V shed 5 bases, J shed 3 bases, and the junction held 4 bases outside the gene matches. The CDR3 totals 15 residues. CDR3 in amino acids: CASSARTSGSYEQYF. The CDR3 bases are TGTGCCAGTAGTGCGAGGACTAGCGGGAGCTACGAGCAGTACTTC.

The chain uses TRBV6-2 or TRBV6-3 and TRBJ2-7; D might be TRBD1 (5 bases). The CDR3 is 15 amino acids. The V end lost 5 bases, the J end lost 3 bases, and 17 bases lay between the germline ends. Germline assignment: CDR1 MNHEY and CDR2 SVGEGT. In DNA, the CDR3 is TGTGCCAGCAGTCAATATTCTTGGACAATCTACGAGCAGTACTTC. Translated: CASSQYSWTIYEQYF.

This chain links TRBV7-9 with TRBJ1-4, with TRBD1 as a possible D gene (6 bases). Germline loops: CDR1 SEHNR, CDR2 FQNEAQ (reference sequence). This CDR3 has 17 residues. Deletions cut 5 bases from V and 3 bases from J, with 19 bases between. DNA for the CDR3: TGTGCCAGCAGCGCGATGGACAGAGGTCAGGCTAATGAAAAACTGTTTTTT. Amino acids: CASSAMDRGQANEKLFF.